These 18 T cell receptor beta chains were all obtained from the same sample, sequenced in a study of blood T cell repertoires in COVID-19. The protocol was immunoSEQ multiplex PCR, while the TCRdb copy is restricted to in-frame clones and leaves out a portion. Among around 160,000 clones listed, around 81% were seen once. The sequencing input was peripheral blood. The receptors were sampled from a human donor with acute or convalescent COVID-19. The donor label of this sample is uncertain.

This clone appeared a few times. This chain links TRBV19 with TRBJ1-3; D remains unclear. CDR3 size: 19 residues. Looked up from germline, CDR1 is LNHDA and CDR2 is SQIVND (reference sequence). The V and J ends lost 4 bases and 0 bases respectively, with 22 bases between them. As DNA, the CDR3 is TGTGCCAGTAGTACCCCTCTAATAAGCGGCTATAACTCTGGAAACACCATATATTTT. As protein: CASSTPLISGYNSGNTIYF.

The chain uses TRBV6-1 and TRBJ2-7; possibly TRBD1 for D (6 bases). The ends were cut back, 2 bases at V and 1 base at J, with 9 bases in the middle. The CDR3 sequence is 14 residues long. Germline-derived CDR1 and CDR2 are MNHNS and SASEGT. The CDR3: CASSEYRVSYEQYF. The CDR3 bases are TGTGCCAGCAGTGAATACAGGGTATCCTACGAGCAGTACTTC.

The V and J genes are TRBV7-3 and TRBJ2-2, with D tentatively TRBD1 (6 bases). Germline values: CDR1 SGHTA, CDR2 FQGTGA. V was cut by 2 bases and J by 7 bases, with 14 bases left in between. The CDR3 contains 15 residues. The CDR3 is CASSLEQGAVGELFF. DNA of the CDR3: TGTGCCAGCAGCTTAGAACAGGGAGCTGTCGGGGAGCTGTTTTTT.

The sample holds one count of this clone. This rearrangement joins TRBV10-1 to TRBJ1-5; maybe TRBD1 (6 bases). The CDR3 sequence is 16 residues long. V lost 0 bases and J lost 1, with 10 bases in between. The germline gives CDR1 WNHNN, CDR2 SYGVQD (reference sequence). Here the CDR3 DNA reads TGCGCCAGCAGTGAGTCGGGGGGGCACAGCAATCAGCCCCAGCATTTT. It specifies CASSESGGHSNQPQHF.

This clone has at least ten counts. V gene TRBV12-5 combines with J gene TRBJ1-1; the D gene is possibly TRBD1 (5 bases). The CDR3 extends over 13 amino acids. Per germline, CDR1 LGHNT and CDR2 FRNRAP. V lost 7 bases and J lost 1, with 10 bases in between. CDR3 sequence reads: CASALTENTEAFF. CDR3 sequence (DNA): TGTGCTAGTGCCCTGACAGAGAACACTGAAGCTTTCTTT.

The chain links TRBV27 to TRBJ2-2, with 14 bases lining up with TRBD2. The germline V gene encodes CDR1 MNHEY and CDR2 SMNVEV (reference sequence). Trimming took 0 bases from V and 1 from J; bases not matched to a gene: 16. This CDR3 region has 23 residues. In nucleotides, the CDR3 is TGTGCCAGCAGTTTATCCTACTATTCCTTTGGACTAGCGGGGGGCCTGAACACCGGGGAGCTGTTTTTT. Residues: CASSLSYYSFGLAGGLNTGELFF.

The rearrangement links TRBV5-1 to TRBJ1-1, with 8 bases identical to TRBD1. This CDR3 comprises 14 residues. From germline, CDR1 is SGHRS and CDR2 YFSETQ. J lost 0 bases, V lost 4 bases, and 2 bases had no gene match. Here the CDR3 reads CASSVDRVNTEAFF. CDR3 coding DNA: TGCGCCAGCAGCGTGGACAGGGTGAACACTGAAGCTTTCTTT.

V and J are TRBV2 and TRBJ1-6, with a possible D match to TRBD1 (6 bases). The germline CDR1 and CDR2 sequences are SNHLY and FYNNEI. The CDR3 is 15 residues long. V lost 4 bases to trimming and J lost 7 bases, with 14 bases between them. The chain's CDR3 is CASSGSTGLNSPLHF. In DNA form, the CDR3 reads TGTGCCAGCAGTGGCTCGACAGGATTGAATTCACCCCTCCACTTT. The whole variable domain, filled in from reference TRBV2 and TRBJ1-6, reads EPEVTQTPSHQVTQMGQEVILRCVPISNHLYFYWYRQILGQKVEFLVSFYNNEISEKSEIFDDQFSVERPDGSNFTLKIRSTKLEDSAMYFCASSGSTGLNSPLHFGNGTRLTVT.

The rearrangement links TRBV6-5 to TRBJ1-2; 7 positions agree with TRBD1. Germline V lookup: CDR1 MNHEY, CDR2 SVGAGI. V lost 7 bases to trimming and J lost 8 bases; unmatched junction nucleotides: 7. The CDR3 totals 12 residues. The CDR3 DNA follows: TGTGCCAGCACCTCGACAGGGATCGGCTACACCTTC. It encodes CASTSTGIGYTF.

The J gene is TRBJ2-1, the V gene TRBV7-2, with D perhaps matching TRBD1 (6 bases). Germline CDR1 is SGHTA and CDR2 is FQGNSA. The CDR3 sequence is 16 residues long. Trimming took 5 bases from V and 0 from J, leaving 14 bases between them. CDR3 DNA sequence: TGTGCCAGCAGCCTGAGCCGGGACACCTCCTACAATGAGCAGTTCTTC. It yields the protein CASSLSRDTSYNEQFF.

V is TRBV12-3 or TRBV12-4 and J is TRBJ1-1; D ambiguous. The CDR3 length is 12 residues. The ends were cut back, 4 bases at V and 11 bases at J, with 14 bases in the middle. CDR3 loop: CASSSPGGGAFF. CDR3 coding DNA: TGTGCCAGCAGTTCCCCTGGTGGCGGGGCTTTCTTT.

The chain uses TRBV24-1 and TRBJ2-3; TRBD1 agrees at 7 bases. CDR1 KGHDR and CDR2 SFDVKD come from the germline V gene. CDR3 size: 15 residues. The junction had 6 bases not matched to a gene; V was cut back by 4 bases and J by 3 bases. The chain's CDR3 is CATSDYRGATDTQYF. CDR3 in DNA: TGTGCCACCAGTGACTACAGGGGCGCGACAGATACGCAGTATTTT.

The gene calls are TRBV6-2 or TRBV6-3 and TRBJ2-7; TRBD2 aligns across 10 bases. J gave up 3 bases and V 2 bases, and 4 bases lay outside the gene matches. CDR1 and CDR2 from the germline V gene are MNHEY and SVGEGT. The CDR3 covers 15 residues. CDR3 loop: CASSYKLAGVYEQYV. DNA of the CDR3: TGTGCCAGCAGTTACAAGCTAGCGGGGGTCTACGAGCAGTACGTC.

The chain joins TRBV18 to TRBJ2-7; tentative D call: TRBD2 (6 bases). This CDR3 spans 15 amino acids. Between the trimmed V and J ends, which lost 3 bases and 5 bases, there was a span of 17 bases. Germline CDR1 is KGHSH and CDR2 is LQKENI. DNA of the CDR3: TGTGCCAGCTCACCCCTGCTCACGGAGGGTGACGAGCAGTACTTC. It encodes CASSPLLTEGDEQYF.

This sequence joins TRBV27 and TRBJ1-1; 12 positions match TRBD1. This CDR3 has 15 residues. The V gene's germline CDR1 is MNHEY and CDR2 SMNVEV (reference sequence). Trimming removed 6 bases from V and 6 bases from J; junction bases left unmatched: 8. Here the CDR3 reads CASSQWDRGRPEAFF. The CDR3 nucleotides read TGTGCCAGCAGCCAATGGGACAGGGGGCGGCCTGAAGCTTTCTTT.

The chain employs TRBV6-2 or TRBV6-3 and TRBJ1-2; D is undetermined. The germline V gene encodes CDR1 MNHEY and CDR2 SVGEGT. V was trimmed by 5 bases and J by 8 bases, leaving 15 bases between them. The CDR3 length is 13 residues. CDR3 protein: CASSTRPFGGYTF. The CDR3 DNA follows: TGTGCCAGCAGTACTAGACCGTTCGGCGGCTACACCTTC.

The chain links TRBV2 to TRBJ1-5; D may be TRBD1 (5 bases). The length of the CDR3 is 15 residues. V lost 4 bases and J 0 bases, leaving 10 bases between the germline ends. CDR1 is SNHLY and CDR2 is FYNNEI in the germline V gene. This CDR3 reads CASSVATDSNQPQHF. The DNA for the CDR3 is TGTGCCAGCAGTGTGGCGACAGATAGCAATCAGCCCCAGCATTTT.

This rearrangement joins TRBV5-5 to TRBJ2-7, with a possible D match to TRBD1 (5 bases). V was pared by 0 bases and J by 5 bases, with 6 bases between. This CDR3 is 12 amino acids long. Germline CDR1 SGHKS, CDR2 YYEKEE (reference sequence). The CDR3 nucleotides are TGTGCCAGCAGCTTGGTAGGGGACGAGCAGTACTTC. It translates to CASSLVGDEQYF.